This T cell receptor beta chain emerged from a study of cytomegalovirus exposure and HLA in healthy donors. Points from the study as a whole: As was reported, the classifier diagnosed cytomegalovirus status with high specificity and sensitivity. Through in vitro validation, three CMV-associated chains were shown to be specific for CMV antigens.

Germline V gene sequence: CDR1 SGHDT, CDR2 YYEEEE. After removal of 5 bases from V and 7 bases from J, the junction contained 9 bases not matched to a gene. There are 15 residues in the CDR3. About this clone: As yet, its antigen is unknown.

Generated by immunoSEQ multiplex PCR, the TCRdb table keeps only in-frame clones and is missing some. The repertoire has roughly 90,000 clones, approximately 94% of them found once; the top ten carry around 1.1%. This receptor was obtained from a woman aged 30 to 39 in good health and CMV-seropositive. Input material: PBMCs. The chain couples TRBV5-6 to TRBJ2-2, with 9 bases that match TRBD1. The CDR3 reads CASRHSQGAGGELFF. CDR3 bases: TGTGCCAGCAGACATTCACAGGGGGCGGGCGGGGAGCTGTTTTTT. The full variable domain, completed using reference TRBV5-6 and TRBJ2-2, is DAGVTQSPTHLIKTRGQQVTLRCSPKSGHDTVSWYQQALGQGPQFIFQYYEEEERQRGNFPDRFSGHQFPNYSSELNVNALLLGDSALYLCASRHSQGAGGELFFGEGSRLTVL.